This section outlines one TCR beta chain sequence together with its context. CDR3 length equals 17 residues. The J segment lost 8 bases and the V segment lost 0 bases, leaving 9 bases of the junction unmatched. Germline-derived CDR1 and CDR2 are LGHDT and YNNKEL (reference sequence). The data were taken from a study of blood T cell repertoires in COVID-19. Clones were read by immunoSEQ multiplex PCR, and TCRdb kept only the in-frame ones, dropping some. The sample lists hundreds of thousands of clones, roughly 80% occurring once. The clonotype was recovered from a woman older than 75 with acute or convalescent COVID-19. The rearrangement joins TRBV3-1 (or the pseudogene TRBV3-2) to TRBJ2-3, with 12 positions matching TRBD2. Sample: peripheral blood. CDR3 nucleotides: TGTGCCAGCAGCCAAGATGCAAGACTAGCGGGAGTTGGTACGCAGTATTTT. It is translated as CASSQDARLAGVGTQYF.